This passage covers 9 T cell receptor beta chains from one sample sequenced in a study of glioma-infiltrating T cells after dendritic cell vaccination. The repertoire was sequenced with immunoSEQ multiplex PCR; TCRdb's copy has only in-frame clones and lacks some. Counted here are about 30,000 clones, around nine tenths occurring once; the ten biggest clones make up roughly 2%. This material consisted of blood, taken before dendritic cell vaccination. The source of these receptors is a human donor with glioblastoma.

The rearrangement uses TRBV5-4 and TRBJ1-3; no definite D call. The CDR3 runs to 16 residues. CDR1 and CDR2 from the germline V gene are SGHNT and YYREEE (reference sequence). V lost 0 bases and J lost 3, with 13 bases in between. The CDR3 protein is CASSLGGEIVGNTIYF. The CDR3 bases are TGTGCCAGCAGCTTGGGGGGAGAGATCGTTGGAAACACCATATATTTT.

This chain joins TRBV19 and TRBJ2-1; 8 bases are shared with TRBD2. Looked up from germline, CDR1 is LNHDA and CDR2 is SQIVND (reference sequence). The length of the CDR3 is 15 residues. V lost 5 bases to trimming and J lost 7 bases; unmatched junction nucleotides: 10. The CDR3 sequence is CASSLQAGVVNEQFF. In DNA, the CDR3 is TGTGCCAGTAGTCTCCAAGCGGGGGTGGTGAATGAGCAGTTCTTC.

A few counts support this clone. The rearrangement uses TRBV7-9 and TRBJ2-7; 8 positions match TRBD2. The germline CDR1 and CDR2 sequences are SEHNR and FQNEAQ (reference sequence). Unmatched junction bases numbered 15, after V lost 2 bases and J lost 6 bases. The CDR3 is 17 amino acids. The CDR3 reads CASSLPRLGAGGAEQYF. The CDR3 DNA reads as TGTGCCAGCAGCTTACCCCGCCTTGGGGCGGGGGGCGCCGAGCAGTACTTC.

This clone was detected only a few times. The rearrangement joins TRBV20-1 to TRBJ1-1; D is uncertain. The V gene's germline CDR1 is DFQATT and CDR2 SNEGSKA (reference sequence). Trimming removed 6 bases from V and 4 bases from J, with 9 bases in between. This CDR3 is 11 amino acids long. DNA of the CDR3: TGCAGTGCCCTCTTTAGCACTGAAGCTTTCTTT. This codes for CSALFSTEAFF.

The chain is built from TRBV6-6 and TRBJ2-5, with D possibly matching TRBD2 (6 bases). The CDR3 has 14 residues. The germline V gene has CDR1 MNHNY and CDR2 SVGAGI (reference sequence). V was trimmed by 1 base and J by 2 bases, leaving 8 bases between them. CDR3 protein: CASSYFGGQETQYF. The CDR3 DNA is TGTGCCAGCAGTTACTTCGGGGGACAAGAGACCCAGTACTTC.

This chain connects TRBV6-1 to TRBJ1-1, with no clear D. The germline V gene encodes CDR1 MNHNS and CDR2 SASEGT. The CDR3 consists of 12 residues. The V end was cut by 5 bases, the J end by 10 bases, with 14 bases between. In DNA form, the CDR3 reads TGTGCCAGCAGTTCTGGGAGTAGTAGAGCTTTCTTT. This codes for CASSSGSSRAFF.

The rearrangement joins TRBV9 to TRBJ2-5; TRBD2 aligns across 7 bases. Germline-derived CDR1 and CDR2 are SGDLS and YYNGEE. J was trimmed by 2 bases and V by 0 bases; bases with no gene match: 7. The CDR3 extends over 16 amino acids. The CDR3 reads CASSVGFGGGQETQYF. As DNA, the CDR3 is TGTGCCAGCAGCGTAGGGTTTGGCGGGGGTCAAGAGACCCAGTACTTC.

This chain joins TRBV6-5 and TRBJ1-1; no reliable D call. The V gene's germline CDR1 is MNHEY and CDR2 SVGAGI. Trimming left V 7 bases short and J 11 bases short, with 17 bases between. There are 12 residues in the CDR3. The CDR3 nucleotides are TGTGCCAGCACCAACGAGGGCAGGAAGGCTTTCTTT. Protein product: CASTNEGRKAFF.

The V gene is TRBV29-1, the J gene TRBJ2-3, with 9 bases aligning to TRBD1. CDR1 is SQVTM, CDR2 ANQGSEA, per germline. The ends lost 6 bases at V and 1 base at J; junction bases unmatched: 8. The CDR3 has 15 residues. This CDR3 reads CSVVVRDRGTDTQYF. CDR3 nucleotides: TGCAGCGTAGTGGTCCGGGACAGGGGCACAGATACGCAGTATTTT.